The entry that follows covers one T cell receptor (beta chain) sequence. The V end was cut by 3 bases, the J end by 2 bases, with 10 bases between. Germline lookup yields CDR1 KGHSH and CDR2 LQKENI. The CDR3 consists of 14 residues. These data are taken from a study of blood T cell repertoires in COVID-19. Whole-study context: The study drew acute and convalescent COVID-19 samples from the United States, Italy and Spain. The cDNA or gDNA used as material had been derived from T cells, B-cell-depleted T cells, or PBMCs.

Per the authors' pipeline: Amplification of reference gene primers was used by the study to estimate nucleated cell counts. TCRdb's table, derived via immunoSEQ multiplex PCR, lists solely in-frame clones and lacks some. V and J calls and clone size come straight from that table; D and trimming were deduced from the DNA. The sample includes hundreds of thousands of clones, roughly four fifths of them seen just once. The origin of this receptor is a man older than 75 with acute or convalescent COVID-19. Sample: peripheral blood. The rearrangement uses TRBV18 and TRBJ1-2; D is ambiguous. The CDR3 DNA is TGTGCCAGCTCACCCCTTGGGGAGAACTATGGCTACACCTTC. It is translated as CASSPLGENYGYTF.